Sequencing of this T cell receptor beta chain was carried out in a study of breast tumors, draining lymph nodes, adjacent tissues (dated by TCRdb to about 2016). About the full investigation: In breast cancer patients, the study compared the TCR beta repertoires of tumor, adjacent nontumor tissue and axillary lymph nodes. In human breast cancer, the study set out to assess how tumor, surrounding tissue and draining lymph node repertoires relate to one another and whether T cells might be exchanged between them.

Remarks on this clonotype: There is no known antigen for this receptor. The junction departs from germline at one end; a sequencing error may be responsible.

The listed sequencing device is Illumina HiSeq 2000. TCR beta chain libraries were generated through multiplex PCR amplification. High-throughput sequencing was used to analyze the amplified TCR beta chain products. TCRdb applied fastp at Q25 and MiXCR to the public reads, then kept only in-frame beta chains. Here each entry gathers all rows of one CDR3 protein and keeps the most common genes and DNA. In all, the sample holds about 200,000 distinct CDR3 sequences, and around 29% of those were seen once. The ten largest account for approximately 4.3% of the sample. Based on the germline V gene, the CDR1 and CDR2 sequences are SGHVS and FNYEAQ. From the cysteine through the phenylalanine, the CDR3 covers 17 amino acids. Only the CDR3 DNA stays, 51 bases, in frame from base 1. Lymph node samples came from the axillary draining lymph nodes of breast cancer patients. Study-level results and caveats: The similarity between tumor and nontumor tissue repertoires was significantly greater in luminal-like breast cancer than in basal-like breast cancer. Tumor T-cell repertoires showed less diversity than lymph node repertoires and more diversity than nontumor tissue repertoires, and tumor T-cell repertoires showed preferential V and J gene usage. The conclusion that tumor T cells originate in lymph nodes was framed as consistent with a hypothesis rather than directly demonstrated. A scenario in which most tumor T cells derive from the lymph node and then expand within tumor tissue was judged to be consistent with the data.

The receptor comes from a female donor with breast cancer. Some clones in this sample may be carry-over from other donors' samples. Material: axillary lymph node tissue. The chain links TRBV7-6 with TRBJ1-4, with 7 middle bases fitting TRBD1. The encoded CDR3 is CASGLGVAGTVNEQLFF. The DNA is as follows: TGTGCCAGCGGCTTAGGTGTTGCCGGGACAGTCAATGAACAACTGTTTTTT.